These 27 T cell receptor beta chains share one sample of origin, sequenced in a study of CD8+CD57+ T cells in acquired aplastic anemia (dated by TCRdb to the late 2010s). The sequencing machine was an Illumina HiSeq 2000. Profiling of TCR beta VDJ combinations and CDR3 sequences used genomic DNA as the template. TCRdb ran its own pipeline on the public reads, namely fastp trimming at Q25 and MiXCR clone calling, and kept in-frame beta chains. Each record represents a unique CDR3 protein, reported with the most common genes and DNA among its rows. The sample table holds 200,000 or so distinct CDR3 sequences, of which over 60% were seen once. The biggest ten clones account for around 46% of the sample. The sequenced sample was sorted CD4+, CD8+, or CD8+CD57+ T cells (not recorded which) from PBMCs. All receptors derive from a human donor with severe aplastic anemia or a healthy control (not recorded which).

The gene calls are TRBV29-1 and TRBJ2-7; D perhaps matches TRBD1 (7 bases). The V gene's germline CDR1 is SQVTM and CDR2 ANQGSEA. The V gene lost 5 bases and the J gene lost 3 bases, with 20 bases spanning the gap. The CDR3 is made up of 15 amino acids. This chain's CDR3 is CSVIQGGGTVYEQYF. DNA for the CDR3: TGCAGCGTTATACAGGGTGGGGGGACAGTCTACGAGCAGTACTTC.

This chain connects TRBV9 to TRBJ2-2; D not resolved. The V gene lost 0 bases and the J gene lost 5 bases, with 11 bases spanning the gap. Germline V gene data show CDR1 as SGDLS and CDR2 as YYNGEE. The CDR3 is made up of 15 amino acids. CDR3 sequence: CASSVAGERTGELFF. As DNA, the CDR3 is TGTGCCAGCAGCGTAGCTGGGGAACGAACCGGGGAGCTGTTTTTT.

The V gene is TRBV20-1, the J gene TRBJ2-7; D could derive from TRBD1 or TRBD2 (5 bases each). Trimming removed 3 bases from V and 4 bases from J, with 19 bases in between. Germline V lookup: CDR1 DFQATT, CDR2 SNEGSKA (reference sequence). This CDR3 has 15 residues. As DNA, the CDR3 is TGCAGTGCTAGGCCCCCCGAGGGCAGGGCGTACGAGCAGTACTTC. It specifies CSARPPEGRAYEQYF.

V and J are TRBV5-1 and TRBJ1-1; D unresolved. Germline CDR1 is SGHRS and CDR2 is YFSETQ. This CDR3 is 13 amino acids long. V lost 0 bases, J lost 7 bases, and 10 bases lay in between. CDR3 loop: CASSLEGGVEAFF. The DNA for the CDR3 is TGCGCCAGCAGCTTGGAGGGCGGAGTTGAAGCTTTCTTT.

The rearrangement links TRBV15 to TRBJ2-3, with D tentatively TRBD2 (6 bases). From germline, CDR1 is LNHNV and CDR2 YYDKDF (reference sequence). The ends were cut back, 3 bases at V and 5 bases at J, with 18 bases in the middle. The CDR3 loop spans 16 amino acids. DNA for the CDR3: TGTGCCACCAGCAGTTCCGGGACTTCGTTAGGAGATACGCAGTATTTT. It codes for CATSSSGTSLGDTQYF.

For the CDR3, the DNA is TGCAGTGCTTCTCGTCGCGGGACTAGCGGGGGTGTGAACGAGCAGTACTTC. Translation gives CSASRRGTSGGVNEQYF. The chain combines TRBV20-1 with TRBJ2-7, with 14 bases lining up with TRBD2. Trimming at V came to 5 bases and at J to 5 bases, leaving 14 bases not matched to a gene. CDR1 and CDR2 from the germline V gene are DFQATT and SNEGSKA (reference sequence). This CDR3 region has 17 residues.

J is TRBJ2-7 and V is TRBV4-3; 7 nucleotides align to TRBD2. Germline V gives CDR1 LGHNA, CDR2 YSLEER. V shed 4 bases and J 7 bases; nucleotides not matched to a gene: 10. CDR3 length: 14 residues. CDR3 bases: TGCGCCAGCAGCCGGCCTGGCTTGCGGGGGGAGCAGTACTTC. Amino acid sequence: CASSRPGLRGEQYF.

This chain connects TRBV20-1 to TRBJ1-6; D is unresolved. This CDR3 is built from 15 residues. V gave up 2 bases and J gave up 5 bases, with 13 bases separating them. The germline gives CDR1 DFQATT, CDR2 SNEGSKA (reference sequence). The CDR3, as DNA: TGCAGTGCTAGATACTCAGACAAGAATAATTCACCCCTCCACTTT. It specifies CSARYSDKNNSPLHF.

The J gene is TRBJ1-6, the V gene TRBV9; no reliable D call. Trimming took off 4 bases at V and 1 base at J, with 12 bases between the two ends. Germline V gene lookup returns CDR1 SGDLS and CDR2 YYNGEE. The CDR3 is 16 residues long. The CDR3 loop is CASSLRDKSYNSPLHF. The CDR3 DNA reads TGTGCCAGCAGCCTCCGAGACAAGTCCTATAATTCACCCCTCCACTTT.

In its sample, this clonotype was seen a few times. The V gene is TRBV20-1, the J gene TRBJ2-2; 9 bases are a match to TRBD2. Germline CDR1 and CDR2: DFQATT and SNEGSKA (reference sequence). CDR3 length equals 14 residues. With V trimmed by 6 bases and J by 4 bases, 6 bases remained unmatched. The CDR3 loop is CSAEGREGTGELFF. The CDR3 nucleotides read TGCAGTGCAGAGGGGCGGGAGGGCACCGGGGAGCTGTTTTTT.

The chain couples TRBV5-6 to TRBJ2-7; 8 nucleotides match TRBD1. The CDR3 is 15 residues long. The ends lost 0 bases at V and 2 bases at J; junction bases unmatched: 4. Germline CDR1 and CDR2: SGHDT and YYEEEE. The CDR3 bases are TGTGCCAGCAGCTTGGGACAGGGGTTGGCCTACGAGCAGTACTTC. As protein: CASSLGQGLAYEQYF.

This clonotype came up a few times. The V gene is TRBV29-1, the J gene TRBJ1-5, with a weak D call TRBD1 (5 bases). Germline V gene lookup returns CDR1 SQVTM and CDR2 ANQGSEA. Trimming cost V 4 bases and J 9 bases, with 16 bases left between them. CDR3 length equals 13 residues. CDR3 DNA: TGCAGCGTTGCGTCGACGGGGGGAGGGCCCCAGCATTTT. Residues: CSVASTGGGPQHF.

Many counts were recorded for this clonotype. The chain couples TRBV7-9 to TRBJ2-7; D is unclear. Germline V gives CDR1 SEHNR, CDR2 FQNEAQ (reference sequence). Between the trimmed V and J ends, which lost 6 bases and 3 bases, there was a span of 18 bases. This CDR3 comprises 15 residues. The CDR3: CASSYPSRFLYEQYF. The CDR3 DNA reads as TGTGCCAGCAGTTACCCCAGCAGATTCCTCTACGAGCAGTACTTC.

The sample holds one count of this clonotype. The gene calls are TRBV9 and TRBJ1-5, with unresolved D. Germline V gene lookup returns CDR1 SGDLS and CDR2 YYNGEE. CDR3 length: 13 residues. The germline V and J ends were trimmed by 0 bases and 3 bases, with 4 bases remaining between them. CDR3 in DNA: TGTGCCAGCAGCGTAGAGGACAATCAGCCCCAGCATTTT. Its protein product is CASSVEDNQPQHF.

There are a few counts of this clonotype. CDR3 protein: CSVDRNTEAFF. The CDR3 nucleotides read TGCAGTGTAGATCGGAACACTGAAGCTTTCTTT. The chain joins TRBV20-1 to TRBJ1-1; D call uncertain. The CDR3 is 11 amino acids. From germline, CDR1 is DFQATT and CDR2 SNEGSKA (reference sequence). Trimming removed 7 bases at V and 1 base at J, with 7 bases between.

This clonotype was counted ten times or more. V usage is TRBV19 and J usage is TRBJ1-2; possible D gene TRBD1, 5 bases. V was clipped by 5 bases and J by 14 bases, with 18 bases between them. This CDR3 is built from 12 residues. Germline V gene data show CDR1 as LNHDA and CDR2 as SQIVND (reference sequence). The CDR3 DNA reads as TGTGCCAGTAGTCTCGGGACCGCCGTCGTTACCTTC. As protein: CASSLGTAVVTF.

The rearrangement uses TRBV7-9 and TRBJ1-2; TRBD1 matches 9 bases. The V segment lost 5 bases and the J segment 4 bases; nucleotides outside the gene matches: 8. The CDR3 covers 15 residues. The V gene's germline CDR1 is SEHNR and CDR2 FQNEAQ (reference sequence). This chain's CDR3 is CASSPVTGGSYGYTF. Written as DNA, the CDR3 is TGTGCCAGCAGCCCTGTGACAGGGGGAAGCTATGGCTACACCTTC.

The CDR3 protein is CASSLTREAAGANVLTF. CDR3 bases: TGTGCCAGCAGCCTAACCCGGGAGGCGGCCGGGGCCAACGTCCTGACTTTC. The V and J genes are TRBV7-2 and TRBJ2-6; 7 bases agree with TRBD2. The CDR3 consists of 17 residues. The germline CDR1 and CDR2 sequences are SGHTA and FQGNSA. Trimming cost V 5 bases and J 4 bases; bases outside gene matches: 11.

This clonotype was seen at least ten times. The chain couples TRBV5-6 to TRBJ2-7; maybe TRBD2 (6 bases). CDR1 is SGHDT, CDR2 YYEEEE, per germline. The CDR3 spans 13 residues. The ends were cut back, 3 bases at V and 0 bases at J, with 7 bases in the middle. The CDR3 spells CASSSGSSYEQYF. The CDR3 region has the DNA TGTGCCAGCAGCTCCGGGAGCTCCTACGAGCAGTACTTC.

The sample holds a few counts of this clonotype. The chain employs TRBV27 and TRBJ1-3; TRBD1 is a possible D gene (5 bases). Trimming took 4 bases from V and 5 from J, leaving 24 bases between them. The CDR3 has 18 amino acids. The germline V gene has CDR1 MNHEY and CDR2 SMNVEV (reference sequence). CDR3 bases: TGTGCCAGCAGTTCGACCGGGACGGAGTATAAGGCCCGAAACACCATATATTTT. This gives the protein CASSSTGTEYKARNTIYF.

The chain combines TRBV6-1 with TRBJ1-2; weak D call: TRBD1 (6 bases). This CDR3 is 15 amino acids long. The V end was cut by 6 bases, the J end by 4 bases, with 18 bases between. Germline V gives CDR1 MNHNS, CDR2 SASEGT. CDR3 protein: CASSQTGQVIYGYTF. CDR3 DNA sequence: TGTGCCAGCAGCCAAACAGGGCAGGTTATCTATGGCTACACCTTC.

On this clonotype itself: This sequence may be a read error, since a much larger clone differs from it by one base. J is TRBJ1-1 and V is TRBV3-1; unclear D gene. The CDR3 is made up of 13 amino acids. V lost 0 bases to trimming and J lost 10 bases, with 12 bases between them. Per the germline V gene, CDR1 is LGHDT and CDR2 is YNNKEL (reference sequence). The CDR3 DNA reads TGTGCCAGCAGCCAAGACCACGGATCTGGAGCTTTCTTT. Protein product: CASSQDHGSGAFF.

In this sample, this clonotype turned up many times. The chain joins TRBV6-1 to TRBJ2-7; D perhaps matches TRBD2 (7 bases). V shed 4 bases and J shed 3 bases, with 19 bases lying between them. CDR1 and CDR2 (germline): MNHNS, SASEGT. The CDR3 covers 16 residues. For the CDR3, the DNA is TGTGCCAGCAGTGCTATTGCGGGGGCTACGCTCTACGAGCAGTACTTC. Amino acid sequence: CASSAIAGATLYEQYF.

The rearrangement uses TRBV7-3 and TRBJ2-2, with D possibly called TRBD1 or TRBD2 (5 bases each). V was shortened by 3 bases and J by 0 bases, with 8 bases between the two germline ends. This CDR3 is built from 15 residues. Germline V gene sequence: CDR1 SGHTA, CDR2 FQGTGA. This chain's CDR3 is CASSFRDPNTGELFF. CDR3 coding DNA: TGTGCCAGCAGCTTCCGGGACCCGAACACCGGGGAGCTGTTTTTT.

A few counts support this clonotype. This chain links TRBV27 with TRBJ2-7; 7 bases agree with TRBD1. V lost 5 bases to trimming and J lost 1 base; unmatched junction nucleotides: 8. Germline CDR1 MNHEY, CDR2 SMNVEV (reference sequence). CDR3 length: 15 amino acids. Here the CDR3 reads CASSLTGTASYEQYF. The CDR3 DNA reads TGTGCCAGCAGTCTAACCGGGACAGCTTCCTACGAGCAGTACTTC.

This chain joins TRBV5-4 and TRBJ2-2; no clear D. V lost 3 bases to trimming and J lost 0 bases, with 12 bases between them. Germline V gives CDR1 SGHNT, CDR2 YYREEE (reference sequence). This CDR3 region has 16 residues. Here the CDR3 DNA reads TGTGCCAGCAGCTCGCAGACACGAGCGAACACCGGGGAGCTGTTTTTT. Translation: CASSSQTRANTGELFF.

This clonotype came up a few times. CDR3 coding DNA: TGTGCCAGCAGCTTAGCTGGGGACGAGACCCAGTACTTC. This encodes CASSLAGDETQYF. The V and J genes are TRBV11-2 and TRBJ2-5; either TRBD1 or TRBD2 may fit D (5 bases each). Germline CDR1 is SGHAT and CDR2 is FQNNGV. This CDR3 has 13 amino acids. Trimming removed 1 base from V and 5 bases from J, with 8 bases in between.